This TCR beta chain was captured in a study of T-cell reconstitution after alpha-beta-depleted transplantation in children. Details on this clonotype: Its target is unknown.

Study-wide points: It was newly produced T cells that mostly accounted for T-cell counts and diversity one year after transplant. About two months after transplant, alpha-beta T cells reportedly came from several hundred expanded graft clones. Some patients' high day-60 TCRbeta diversity was traced to surviving recipient T cells and thymic progenitors.

Molecular barcoding with unique molecular identifiers was used for the TCRbeta library. TCRdb reprocessed the PCR reads with MiXCR, giving one entry per CDR3 protein. The sample holds approximately 300,000 distinct CDR3 sequences, around 7.3% seen once. The CDR3 has 12 amino acids. V shed 6 bases and J 7 bases; nucleotides not matched to a gene: 8. Germline CDR1 is DFQATT and CDR2 is SNEGSKA (reference sequence). The sample was peripheral blood, taken 360 days after TCRalphabeta/CD19-depleted stem cell transplant. The receptor comes from a female patient aged 2-10 years who had a stem cell transplant for Fanconi anemia, so the T cells may come from the graft donor. This sequence joins TRBV20-1 and TRBJ1-2; TRBD1 aligns across 7 bases. CDR3 DNA sequence: TGCAGTGCCATTCAGGGGGTTAGTGGCTACACCTTC. Encoded protein: CSAIQGVSGYTF.